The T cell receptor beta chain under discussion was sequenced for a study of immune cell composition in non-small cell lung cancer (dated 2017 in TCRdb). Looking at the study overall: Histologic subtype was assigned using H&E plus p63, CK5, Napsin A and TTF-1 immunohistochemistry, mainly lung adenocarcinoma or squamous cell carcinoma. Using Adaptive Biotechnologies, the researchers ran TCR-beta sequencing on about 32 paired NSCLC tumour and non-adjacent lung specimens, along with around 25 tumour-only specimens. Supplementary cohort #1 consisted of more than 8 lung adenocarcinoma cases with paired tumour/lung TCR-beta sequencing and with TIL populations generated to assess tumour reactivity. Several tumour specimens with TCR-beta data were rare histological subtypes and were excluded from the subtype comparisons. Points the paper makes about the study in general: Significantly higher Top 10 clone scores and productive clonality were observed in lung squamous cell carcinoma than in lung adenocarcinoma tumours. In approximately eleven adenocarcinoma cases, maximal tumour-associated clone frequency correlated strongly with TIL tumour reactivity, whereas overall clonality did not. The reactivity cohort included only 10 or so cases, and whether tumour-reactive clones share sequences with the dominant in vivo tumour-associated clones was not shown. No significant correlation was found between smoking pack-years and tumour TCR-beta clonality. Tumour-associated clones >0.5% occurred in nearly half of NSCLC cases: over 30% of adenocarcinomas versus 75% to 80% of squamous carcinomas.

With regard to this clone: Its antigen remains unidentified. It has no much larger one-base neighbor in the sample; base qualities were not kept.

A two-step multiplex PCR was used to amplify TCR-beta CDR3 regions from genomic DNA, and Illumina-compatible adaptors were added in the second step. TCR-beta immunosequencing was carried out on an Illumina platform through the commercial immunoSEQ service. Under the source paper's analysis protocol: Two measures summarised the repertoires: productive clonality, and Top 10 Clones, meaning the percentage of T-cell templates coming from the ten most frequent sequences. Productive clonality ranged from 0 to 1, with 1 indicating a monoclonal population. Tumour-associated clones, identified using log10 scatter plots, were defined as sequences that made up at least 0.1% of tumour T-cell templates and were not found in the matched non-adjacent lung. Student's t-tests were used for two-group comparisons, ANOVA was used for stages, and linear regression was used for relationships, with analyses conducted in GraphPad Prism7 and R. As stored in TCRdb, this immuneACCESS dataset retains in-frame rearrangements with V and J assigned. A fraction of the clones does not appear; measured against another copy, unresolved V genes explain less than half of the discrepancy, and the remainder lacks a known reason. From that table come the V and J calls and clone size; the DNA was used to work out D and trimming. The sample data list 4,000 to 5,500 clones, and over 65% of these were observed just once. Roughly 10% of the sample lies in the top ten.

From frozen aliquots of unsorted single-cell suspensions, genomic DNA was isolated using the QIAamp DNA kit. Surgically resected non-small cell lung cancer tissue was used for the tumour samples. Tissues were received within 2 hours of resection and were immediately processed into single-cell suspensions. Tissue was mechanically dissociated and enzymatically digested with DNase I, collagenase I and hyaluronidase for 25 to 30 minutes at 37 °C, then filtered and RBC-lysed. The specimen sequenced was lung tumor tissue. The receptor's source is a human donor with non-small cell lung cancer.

The CDR3 region: CSVPTQGGNEQFF. DNA sequence: TGCAGCGTTCCTACCCAGGGGGGCAATGAGCAGTTCTTC. The V gene is TRBV29-1 and the J gene is TRBJ2-1; the D gene is perhaps TRBD1, from 7 matching bases. V lost 5 bases and J lost 6 bases; the stretch between them is 14 bases long. Sequences SQVTM (CDR1) and ANQGSEA (CDR2) are obtained from the germline V gene. Spanning cysteine to phenylalanine, the CDR3 consists of 13 amino acids. Solely the CDR3 DNA is kept, with 39 bases framed from the first base.